Each of the 10 T cell receptor beta chains below was sequenced from the same sample in a study of memory CD4+ T cells and cytomegalovirus serostatus. The repertoire was sequenced with immunoSEQ multiplex PCR; TCRdb's copy has only in-frame clones and lacks some. Of 50,000 to 75,000 clones listed, 82% were seen once; the top ten hold roughly 0.88%. The sort gate was single viable CD3+CD4+CD8-CD45RO+ cells for memory CD4+ T cells. Sequencing was carried out using memory CD4+ T cells from blood. The receptors here all came from an adult in good health and CMV-seronegative.

This clone showed up just once. CDR3 in amino acids: CASSLQGYRGGEQFF. Here the CDR3 DNA reads TGCGCCAGCAGCCTACAGGGCTACCGGGGGGGTGAGCAGTTCTTC. The chain recombines TRBV4-1 with TRBJ2-1, with 8 nucleotides matching TRBD2. The CDR3 is 15 residues long. Per germline, CDR1 MGHRA and CDR2 YSYEKL. V gave up 4 bases and J gave up 9 bases; unmatched junction bases: 11.

The CDR3 loop reads CASSSGGAGSPLHF. Written as DNA, the CDR3 is TGCGCCAGCAGTTCAGGGGGCGCGGGGTCACCCCTCCACTTT. The rearrangement joins TRBV5-1 to TRBJ1-6; TRBD1 matches at 8 bases. V shed 5 bases and J 10 bases; nucleotides not matched to a gene: 8. This CDR3 is built from 14 residues. Germline assignment: CDR1 SGHRS and CDR2 YFSETQ. Full variable domain (remainder filled in from reference TRBV5-1 and TRBJ1-6): KAGVTQTPRYLIKTRGQQVTLSCSPISGHRSVSWYQQTPGQGLQFLFEYFSETQRNKGNFPGRFSGRQFSNSRSEMNVSTLELGDSALYLCASSSGGAGSPLHFGNGTRLTVT.

The chain links TRBV7-8 to TRBJ2-7; TRBD1 matches 7 bases. Germline loops: CDR1 SGHVS, CDR2 FQNEAQ. This CDR3 is 13 amino acids long. Trimming at V came to 1 base and at J to 4 bases, leaving 1 base not matched to a gene. The CDR3 reads CASSLVTGYEQYF. The CDR3 DNA sequence: TGTGCCAGCAGCTTAGTGACAGGGTACGAGCAGTACTTC.

CDR3 loop: CASSPRWASGANVLTF. The CDR3 nucleotides read TGTGCCAGCTCACCACGGTGGGCCTCTGGGGCCAACGTCCTGACTTTC. This chain links TRBV18 with TRBJ2-6; unclear D gene. Trimming pared 1 base from V and 0 bases from J, leaving 7 bases between. The CDR3 runs to 16 residues. From germline, CDR1 is KGHSH and CDR2 LQKENI.

This clone was detected once. The CDR3 loop is CATRPGLAGGQETQYF. As DNA, the CDR3 is TGTGCCACCAGGCCGGGACTAGCGGGAGGACAAGAGACCCAGTACTTC. The chain joins TRBV28 to TRBJ2-5, with 15 bases fitting TRBD2. Per germline, CDR1 MDHEN and CDR2 SYDVKM. The CDR3 has 16 amino acids. Trimming cost V 10 bases and J 2 bases; bases outside gene matches: 8.

This clone turned up a few times. V gene TRBV11-2 combines with J gene TRBJ1-2; 7 nucleotides agree with TRBD1. There are 12 residues in the CDR3. The junction had 7 bases not matched to a gene; V was cut back by 8 bases and J by 7 bases. Germline-derived CDR1 and CDR2 are SGHAT and FQNNGV. CDR3 sequence reads: CASGQGGTGYTF. The CDR3 DNA follows: TGTGCCAGCGGGCAGGGGGGAACTGGCTACACCTTC.

The chain recombines TRBV2 with TRBJ1-4, with D perhaps matching TRBD1 (5 bases). Trimming stripped 6 bases from V and 10 bases from J, with 9 bases between. Germline lookup yields CDR1 SNHLY and CDR2 FYNNEI. The CDR3 spans 11 residues. CDR3 in DNA: TGTGCCAGCAGGGGGGTAGGAAAACTGTTTTTT. Its translation: CASRGVGKLFF.

The J gene is TRBJ2-7, the V gene TRBV9; TRBD2 aligns across 12 bases. The CDR3 is made up of 19 amino acids. Looked up from germline, CDR1 is SGDLS and CDR2 is YYNGEE. V shed 0 bases and J 1 base; nucleotides not matched to a gene: 11. CDR3 DNA: TGTGCCAGCAGCGTAGCAGGTGGACCCGGGACTAGCGGGTCCTACGAGCAGTACTTC. Translation: CASSVAGGPGTSGSYEQYF.

The J gene is TRBJ2-3, the V gene TRBV19, with D unresolved. Trimming stripped 5 bases from V and 5 bases from J, with 11 bases between. CDR1 is LNHDA and CDR2 is SQIVND in the germline V gene (reference sequence). CDR3 size: 13 residues. CDR3 nucleotides: TGTGCCAGTAGTCCCCTCGTGGGAGATACGCAGTATTTT. It encodes CASSPLVGDTQYF.

The chain joins TRBV4-1 to TRBJ1-4, with TRBD1 as a possible D gene (6 bases). V shed 0 bases and J shed 13 bases, with 21 bases lying between them. The CDR3 loop spans 16 amino acids. Germline values: CDR1 MGHRA, CDR2 YSYEKL. The CDR3, as DNA: TGCGCCAGCAGCCAAGATGTGGGTATGGGGGCGGTAAGACTGTTTTTT. This encodes CASSQDVGMGAVRLFF.